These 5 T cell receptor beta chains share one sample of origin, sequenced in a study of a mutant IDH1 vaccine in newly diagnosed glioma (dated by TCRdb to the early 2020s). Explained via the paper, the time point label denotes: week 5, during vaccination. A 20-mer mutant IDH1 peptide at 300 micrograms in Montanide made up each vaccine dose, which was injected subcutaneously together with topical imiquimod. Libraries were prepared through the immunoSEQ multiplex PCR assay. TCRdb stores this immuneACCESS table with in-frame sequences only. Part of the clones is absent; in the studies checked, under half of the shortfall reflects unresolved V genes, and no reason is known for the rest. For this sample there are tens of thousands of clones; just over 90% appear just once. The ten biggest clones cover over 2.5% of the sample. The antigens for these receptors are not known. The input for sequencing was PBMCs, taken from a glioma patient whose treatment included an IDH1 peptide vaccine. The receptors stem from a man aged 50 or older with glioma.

The CDR3 DNA reads as TGTGCCAGTAGTTCCCAGGGGGCGAGGCAGCCCCAGCATTTT. As protein: CASSSQGARQPQHF. The rearrangement joins TRBV19 to TRBJ1-5, with TRBD1 matching 8 bases. J lost 7 bases, V lost 5 bases, and 7 bases had no gene match. The CDR3 totals 14 residues. Germline V gene data show CDR1 as LNHDA and CDR2 as SQIVND (reference sequence).

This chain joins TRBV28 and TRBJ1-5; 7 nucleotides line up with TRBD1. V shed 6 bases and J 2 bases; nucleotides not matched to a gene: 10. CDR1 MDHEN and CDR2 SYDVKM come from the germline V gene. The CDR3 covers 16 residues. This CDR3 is CASRRTRQGGNQPQHF. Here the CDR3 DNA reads TGTGCCAGCAGGAGGACCCGACAGGGAGGCAATCAGCCCCAGCATTTT.

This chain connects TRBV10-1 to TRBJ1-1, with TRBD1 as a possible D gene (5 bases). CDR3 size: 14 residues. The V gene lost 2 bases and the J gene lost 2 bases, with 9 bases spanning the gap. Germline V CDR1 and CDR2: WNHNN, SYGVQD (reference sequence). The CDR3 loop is CASSETGGNTEAFF. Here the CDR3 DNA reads TGCGCCAGCAGTGAGACAGGAGGTAACACTGAAGCTTTCTTT.

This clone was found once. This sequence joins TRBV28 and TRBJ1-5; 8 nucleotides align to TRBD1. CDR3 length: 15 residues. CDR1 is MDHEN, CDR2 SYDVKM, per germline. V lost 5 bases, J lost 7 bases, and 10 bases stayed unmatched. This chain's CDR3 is CASSPSDRAPQPQHF. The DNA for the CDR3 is TGTGCCAGCAGTCCATCGGACAGGGCCCCCCAGCCCCAGCATTTT.

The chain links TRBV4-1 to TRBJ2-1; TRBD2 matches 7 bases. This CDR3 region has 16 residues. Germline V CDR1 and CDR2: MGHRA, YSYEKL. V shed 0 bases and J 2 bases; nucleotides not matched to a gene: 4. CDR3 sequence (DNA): TGCGCCAGCAGCCAAGATTGGGGAGGGACCTACAATGAGCAGTTCTTC. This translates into CASSQDWGGTYNEQFF.